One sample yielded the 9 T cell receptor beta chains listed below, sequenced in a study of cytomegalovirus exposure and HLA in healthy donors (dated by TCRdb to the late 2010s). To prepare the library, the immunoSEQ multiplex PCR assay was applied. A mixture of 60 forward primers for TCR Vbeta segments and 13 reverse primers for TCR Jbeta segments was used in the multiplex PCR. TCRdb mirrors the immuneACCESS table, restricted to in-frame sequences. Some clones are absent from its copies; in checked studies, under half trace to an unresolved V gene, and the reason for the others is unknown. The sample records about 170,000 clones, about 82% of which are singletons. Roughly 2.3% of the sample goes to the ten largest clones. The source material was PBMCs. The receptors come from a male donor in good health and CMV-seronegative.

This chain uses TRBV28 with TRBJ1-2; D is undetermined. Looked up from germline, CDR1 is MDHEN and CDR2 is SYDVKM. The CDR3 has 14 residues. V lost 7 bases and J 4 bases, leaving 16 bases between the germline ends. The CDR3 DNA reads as TGTGCCAGCATCCAAGGGAGGGAAACCTATGGCTACACCTTC. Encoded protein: CASIQGRETYGYTF.

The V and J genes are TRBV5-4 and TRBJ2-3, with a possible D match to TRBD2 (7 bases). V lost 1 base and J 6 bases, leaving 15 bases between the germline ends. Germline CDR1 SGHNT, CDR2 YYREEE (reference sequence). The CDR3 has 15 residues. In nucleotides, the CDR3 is TGTGCCAGCAGCTTGCGGGGGGCCACTCTGGATACGCAGTATTTT. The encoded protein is CASSLRGATLDTQYF.

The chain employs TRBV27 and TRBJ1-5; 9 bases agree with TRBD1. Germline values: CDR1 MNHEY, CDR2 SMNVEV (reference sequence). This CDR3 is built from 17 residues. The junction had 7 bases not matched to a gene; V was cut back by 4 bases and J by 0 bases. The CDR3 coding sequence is TGTGCCAGCAGTTCGGGACAGGGACCTTATAGCAATCAGCCCCAGCATTTT. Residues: CASSSGQGPYSNQPQHF.

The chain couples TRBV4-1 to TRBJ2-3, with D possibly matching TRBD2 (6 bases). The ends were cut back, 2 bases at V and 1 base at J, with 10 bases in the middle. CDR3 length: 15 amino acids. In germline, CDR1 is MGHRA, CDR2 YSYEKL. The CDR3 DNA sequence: TGCGCCAGCAGCCAAACGGGAGCGGGCACAGATACGCAGTATTTT. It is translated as CASSQTGAGTDTQYF.

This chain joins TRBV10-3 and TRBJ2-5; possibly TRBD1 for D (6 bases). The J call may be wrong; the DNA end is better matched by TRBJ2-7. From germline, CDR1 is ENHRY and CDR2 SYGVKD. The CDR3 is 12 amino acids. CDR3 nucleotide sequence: TGTGCCTACGGGACATCGCCTTACGAGCAGTACTTC. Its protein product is CAYGTSPYEQYF.

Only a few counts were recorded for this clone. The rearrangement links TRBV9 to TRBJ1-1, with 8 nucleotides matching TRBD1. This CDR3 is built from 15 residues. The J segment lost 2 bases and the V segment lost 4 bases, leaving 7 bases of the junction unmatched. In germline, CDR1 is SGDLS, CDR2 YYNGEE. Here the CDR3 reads CASSPRQGLNTEAFF. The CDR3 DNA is TGTGCCAGCAGCCCCCGACAGGGGTTAAACACTGAAGCTTTCTTT.

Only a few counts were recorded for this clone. The CDR3 DNA sequence: TGTGCCAGCAGCTTGGTGGCAGGGGGCGCGGGTTGGAACACTGAAGCTTTCTTT. It translates to CASSLVAGGAGWNTEAFF. The chain couples TRBV5-6 to TRBJ1-1; TRBD1 agrees at 8 bases. CDR3 length: 18 residues. The junction had 11 bases not matched to a gene; V was cut back by 0 bases and J by 1 base. In germline, CDR1 is SGHDT, CDR2 YYEEEE.

The CDR3 here is CASSLDRENTGELFF. CDR3 sequence (DNA): TGCGCCAGCAGCCTGGACAGGGAGAACACCGGGGAGCTGTTTTTT. The V call is TRBV5-1, the J call TRBJ2-2; 8 bases agree with TRBD1. The junction had 3 bases not matched to a gene; V was cut back by 4 bases and J by 1 base. The CDR3 length is 15 residues. The germline gives CDR1 SGHRS, CDR2 YFSETQ.

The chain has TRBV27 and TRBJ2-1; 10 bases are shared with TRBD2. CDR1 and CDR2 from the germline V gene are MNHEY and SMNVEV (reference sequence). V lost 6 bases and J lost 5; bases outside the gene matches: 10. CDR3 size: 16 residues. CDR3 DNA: TGTGCCAGCAGCCCCCTAGCGGGAGTGATTAACAATGAGCAGTTCTTC. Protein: CASSPLAGVINNEQFF.